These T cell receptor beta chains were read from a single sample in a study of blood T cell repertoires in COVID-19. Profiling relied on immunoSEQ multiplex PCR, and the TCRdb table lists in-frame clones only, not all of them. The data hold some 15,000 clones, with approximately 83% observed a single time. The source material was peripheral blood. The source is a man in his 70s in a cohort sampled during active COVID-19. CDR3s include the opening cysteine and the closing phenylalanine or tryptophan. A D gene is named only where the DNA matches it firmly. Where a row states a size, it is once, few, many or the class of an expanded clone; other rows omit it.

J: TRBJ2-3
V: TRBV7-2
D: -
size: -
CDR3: CASSNDAGTPPTDTQYF
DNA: TGTGCCAGCAGCAACGACGCCGGGACACCCCCCACAGATACGCAGTATTTT

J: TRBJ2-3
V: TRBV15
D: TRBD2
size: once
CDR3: CATSRGGRASGRGDTQYF
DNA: TGTGCCACCAGCAGGGGGGGTCGGGCTAGCGGGAGAGGAGATACGCAGTATTTT

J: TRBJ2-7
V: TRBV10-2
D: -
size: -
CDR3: CASSVGAGAYEQYF
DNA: TGCGCCAGCAGTGTCGGAGCGGGCGCCTACGAGCAGTACTTC

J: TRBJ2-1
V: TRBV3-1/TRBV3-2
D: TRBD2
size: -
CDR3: CASSFTSGGYNEQFF
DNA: TGTGCCAGCAGCTTCACTAGCGGGGGATACAATGAGCAGTTCTTC

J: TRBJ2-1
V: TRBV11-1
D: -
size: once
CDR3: CASSFLGEYNYNEQFF
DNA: TGTGCCAGCAGCTTCCTTGGGGAGTACAATTACAATGAGCAGTTCTTC

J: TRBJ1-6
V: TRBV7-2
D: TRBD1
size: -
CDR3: CASSMGTGGNSPLHF
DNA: TGTGCCAGCAGCATGGGGACAGGGGGCAATTCACCCCTCCACTTT

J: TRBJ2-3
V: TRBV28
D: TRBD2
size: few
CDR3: CASSARLAGDTDTQYF
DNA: TGTGCCAGCAGTGCCAGACTAGCGGGAGATACAGATACGCAGTATTTT

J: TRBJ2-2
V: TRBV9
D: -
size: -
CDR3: CASSVFSGGTGELFF
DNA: TGTGCCAGCAGCGTATTTTCCGGGGGCACCGGGGAGCTGTTTTTT

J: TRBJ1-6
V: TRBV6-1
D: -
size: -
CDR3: CASSEMGGRNSPLHF
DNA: TGTGCCAGCAGTGAAATGGGAGGAAGGAATTCACCCCTCCACTTT

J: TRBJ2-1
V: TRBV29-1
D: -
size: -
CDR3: CSVTGTFTYNEQFF
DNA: TGCAGCGTGACCGGGACTTTCACCTACAATGAGCAGTTCTTC

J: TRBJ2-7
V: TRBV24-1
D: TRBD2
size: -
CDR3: CATSDSGTSAYEQYF
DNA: TGTGCCACCAGTGATTCCGGGACTAGCGCATACGAGCAGTACTTC

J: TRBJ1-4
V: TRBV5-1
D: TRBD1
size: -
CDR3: CASSGGTVNEKLFF
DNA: TGCGCCAGCAGCGGGGGGACAGTAAATGAAAAACTGTTTTTT

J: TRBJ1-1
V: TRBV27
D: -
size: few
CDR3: CASSLFGRGNTEAFF
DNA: TGTGCCAGCAGTTTATTTGGCAGGGGGAACACTGAAGCTTTCTTT

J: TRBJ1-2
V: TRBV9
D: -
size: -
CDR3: CASSVAGPPLANYGYTF
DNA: TGTGCCAGCAGCGTAGCTGGGCCTCCACTAGCTAACTATGGCTACACCTTC

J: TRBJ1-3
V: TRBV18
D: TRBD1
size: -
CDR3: CASSRDSEPKF
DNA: TGTGCCAGCTCACGGGACAGCGAGCCTAAATTT

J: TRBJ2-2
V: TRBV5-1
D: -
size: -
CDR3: CASNPGVNTGELFF
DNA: TGCGCCAGCAACCCGGGGGTAAACACCGGGGAGCTGTTTTTT

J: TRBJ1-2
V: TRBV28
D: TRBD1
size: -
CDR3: CASSWGDRSGHGYTF
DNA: TGTGCCAGCAGTTGGGGGGACAGGTCCGGGCATGGCTACACCTTC

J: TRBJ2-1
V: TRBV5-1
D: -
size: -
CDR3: CASSSQGHSYNEQFF
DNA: TGCGCCAGCAGCTCCCAGGGCCACAGCTACAATGAGCAGTTCTTC

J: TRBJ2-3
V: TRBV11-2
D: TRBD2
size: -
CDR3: CASSLGLATDTQYF
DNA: TGTGCCAGCAGCTTAGGACTAGCGACAGATACGCAGTATTTT

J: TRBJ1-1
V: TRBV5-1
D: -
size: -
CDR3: CASSGQRVDTEAFF
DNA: TGCGCCAGCAGCGGCCAACGGGTGGACACTGAAGCTTTCTTT

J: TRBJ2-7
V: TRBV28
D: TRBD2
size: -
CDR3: CASRGTSGSSYEQYF
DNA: TGTGCCAGCAGGGGGACTAGCGGAAGCTCCTACGAGCAGTACTTC

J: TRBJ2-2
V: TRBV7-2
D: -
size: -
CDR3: CASSLASAGELFF
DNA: TGTGCCAGCAGCTTAGCGTCCGCCGGGGAGCTGTTTTTT

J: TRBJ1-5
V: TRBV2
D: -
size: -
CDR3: CASSTAYNQPQHF
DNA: TGTGCCAGCAGTACAGCCTACAATCAGCCCCAGCATTTT

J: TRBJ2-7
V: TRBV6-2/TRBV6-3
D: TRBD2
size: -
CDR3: CASSLSGRAYEQYF
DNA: TGTGCCAGCAGCCTTAGCGGGAGGGCCTACGAGCAGTACTTC

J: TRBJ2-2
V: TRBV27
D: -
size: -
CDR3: CASSSELNTGELFF
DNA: TGTGCCAGCAGTTCCGAGCTTAACACCGGGGAGCTGTTTTTT

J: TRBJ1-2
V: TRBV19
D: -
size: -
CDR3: CASSNLHPRDSNYGYTF
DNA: TGTGCCAGTAGTAACCTCCACCCTAGGGACTCTAACTATGGCTACACCTTC

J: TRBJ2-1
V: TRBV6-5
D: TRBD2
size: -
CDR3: CASRPGTSGRSEQFF
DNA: TGTGCCAGCAGGCCAGGGACTAGCGGGAGGAGTGAGCAGTTCTTC

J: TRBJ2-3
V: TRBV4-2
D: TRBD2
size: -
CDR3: CASSPGVREVDTQYF
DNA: TGTGCCAGCAGCCCAGGGGTGCGGGAGGTAGATACGCAGTATTTT

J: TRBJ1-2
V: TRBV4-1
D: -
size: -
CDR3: CASSQDREAYGYTF
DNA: TGCGCCAGCAGCCAAGATCGCGAGGCCTATGGCTACACCTTC

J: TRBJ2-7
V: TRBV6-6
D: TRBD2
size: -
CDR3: CASRTGLAGVRYEQYF
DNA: TGTGCCAGCAGGACCGGACTAGCGGGAGTCCGCTACGAGCAGTACTTC

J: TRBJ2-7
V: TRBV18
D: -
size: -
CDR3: CASSPGPPIGYEQYF
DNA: TGTGCCAGCTCACCGGGGCCCCCAATAGGCTACGAGCAGTACTTC

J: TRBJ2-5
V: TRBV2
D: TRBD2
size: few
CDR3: CASSEEAASGQETQYF
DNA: TGTGCCAGCAGTGAAGAAGCGGCTAGCGGGCAAGAGACCCAGTACTTC

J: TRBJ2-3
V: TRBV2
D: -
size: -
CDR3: CASSPGTSSTDTQYF
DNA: TGTGCCAGCAGCCCCGGGACTTCTAGCACAGATACGCAGTATTTT

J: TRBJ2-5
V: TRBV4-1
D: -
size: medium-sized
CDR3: CASSHQGNQETQYF
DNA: TGCGCCAGCAGCCATCAGGGGAACCAAGAGACCCAGTACTTC

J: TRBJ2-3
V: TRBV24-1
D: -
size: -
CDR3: CATSDPGLSLSTDTQYF
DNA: TGTGCCACCAGTGACCCCGGACTATCCCTGAGCACAGATACGCAGTATTTT

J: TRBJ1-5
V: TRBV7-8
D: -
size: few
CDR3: CASSSRLRVEWQPQHF
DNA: TGTGCCAGCAGCTCCCGTCTGAGGGTGGAGTGGCAGCCCCAGCATTTT

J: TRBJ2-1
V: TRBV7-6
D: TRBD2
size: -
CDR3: CASSWLAGTSYNEQFF
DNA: TGTGCCAGCAGTTGGCTAGCGGGTACCTCCTACAATGAGCAGTTCTTC

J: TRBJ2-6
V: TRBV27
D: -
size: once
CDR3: CASSTVSGANVLTF
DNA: TGTGCCAGCAGTACAGTCTCTGGGGCCAACGTCCTGACTTTC

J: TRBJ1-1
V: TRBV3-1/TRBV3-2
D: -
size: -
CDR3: CASSPRWEVNTEAFF
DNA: TGTGCCAGCAGTCCCCGGTGGGAGGTAAACACTGAAGCTTTCTTT

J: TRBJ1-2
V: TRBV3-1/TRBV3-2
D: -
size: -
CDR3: CASSQGQVIYGYTF
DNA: TGTGCCAGCAGCCAAGGGCAGGTGATCTATGGCTACACCTTC

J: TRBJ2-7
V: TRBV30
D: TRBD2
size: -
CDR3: CAWSTSGIYEQYF
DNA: TGTGCCTGGAGTACTAGCGGGATCTACGAGCAGTACTTC

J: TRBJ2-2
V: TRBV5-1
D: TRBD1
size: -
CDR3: CASSRVALGQGATGELFF
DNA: TGCGCCAGCAGCCGGGTGGCGCTGGGACAGGGGGCGACCGGGGAGCTGTTTTTT

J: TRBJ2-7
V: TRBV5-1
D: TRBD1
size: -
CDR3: CASSVTGAKDEQYF
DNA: TGCGCCAGCAGCGTGACAGGGGCGAAGGACGAGCAGTACTTC

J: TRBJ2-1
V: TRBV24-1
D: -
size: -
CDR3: CATSDHRAGSYNEQFF
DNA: TGTGCCACCAGTGACCATAGGGCGGGGTCCTACAATGAGCAGTTCTTC

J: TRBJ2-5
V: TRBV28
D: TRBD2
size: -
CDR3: CASTLGLADAQETQYF
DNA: TGTGCCAGCACCCTCGGACTAGCGGATGCGCAAGAGACCCAGTACTTC

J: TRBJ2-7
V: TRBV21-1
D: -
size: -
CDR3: CASSKGGDLSYEQYF
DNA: TGTGCCAGCAGCAAAGGGGGAGACCTCTCCTACGAGCAGTACTTC

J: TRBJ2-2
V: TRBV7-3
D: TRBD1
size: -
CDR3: CASSLNSRGSTGELFF
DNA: TGTGCCAGCAGTTTAAACTCCAGGGGGTCCACCGGGGAGCTGTTTTTT